The rows below give T cell receptor beta chains drawn from one sample of a study of regulatory T cells in long-lasting Graves disease. Each CDR3 protein gets one entry after TCRdb re-called the multiplex PCR reads with MiXCR. The data hold hundreds of thousands of distinct CDR3 sequences, with less than 20% observed a single time. This sample also belongs to another study, concerning T cells in Graves' hyperthyroidism and ophthalmopathy.

The sequencing used peripheral blood mononuclear cells (PBMCs), collected at new diagnosis, from a patient treated with antithyroid drugs. Receptors were obtained from a young woman with Graves disease. The CDR3 runs from the conserved cysteine through the conserved F or W. The D gene is left open where the match is weak. Clone size is stated in some rows and not others, as once, few, many or a class when expanded.

>NA|TRBD2|TRBJ2-3|TRBV4-3
TGCGCCAGCAGCCAAGATTTACGCGGGAGGCTAACAGATACGCAGTATTTT
CASSQDLRGRLTDTQYF
>NA|TRBD1|TRBJ1-2|TRBV28
TGTGCCAGCAGTTTCCCCGGGACAGGGGAGAACTATGGCTACACCTTC
CASSFPGTGENYGYTF
>few|NA|TRBJ1-1|TRBV10-3
TGTGCCATCAGTGAGCGCAGAACTGAAGCTTTCTTT
CAISERRTEAFF
>NA|NA|TRBJ2-2|TRBV4-3
TGCGCCAGCAGCCAAGAACGAGTCGCCGGGGAGCTGTTTTTT
CASSQERVAGELFF
>many|NA|TRBJ2-7|TRBV7-2
TGTGCCAGCAGCGAAGGCCCGGGCTACGAGCAGTACTTC
CASSEGPGYEQYF
>few|NA|TRBJ1-1|TRBV19
TGTGCCAGTAGTGCTGGTCGGGGAGGGATTATGAACACTGAAGCTTTCTTT
CASSAGRGGIMNTEAFF
>NA|TRBD1|TRBJ2-7|TRBV10-3
TGTGCCATCAGTGAGACAGGGGGCCGGGTCGAGCAGTACTTC
CAISETGGRVEQYF
>NA|NA|TRBJ1-2|TRBV7-9
TGTGCCAGCAGCTTCCCCGACCGAGGTGGCTACACCTTC
CASSFPDRGGYTF
>NA|TRBD2|TRBJ2-1|TRBV27
TGTGCCGGCAGTCCCCAGGGGACTAGCGGCAATGAGCAGTTCTTC
CAGSPQGTSGNEQFF
>many|TRBD1|TRBJ1-5|TRBV28
TGTGCCAGCAGGGACAGGGGCAGCAATCAGCCCCAGCATTTT
CASRDRGSNQPQHF
>many|NA|TRBJ2-7|TRBV20-1
TGCAGTGCAACCCGGGAGTCCTACGAGCAGTACTTC
CSATRESYEQYF
>NA|TRBD2|TRBJ2-1|TRBV13
TGTGCCAGCAGCCCGGGACTAGCTGAGCAGTTCTTC
CASSPGLAEQFF
>NA|TRBD2|TRBJ2-3|TRBV3-1
TGTGCCAGCAGCCGCTTGACTAGCGGATACACAGATACGCAGTATTTT
CASSRLTSGYTDTQYF
>few|NA|TRBJ2-7|TRBV6-1
TGTGCCAGCAGTCCCCGGAGGCCCCGATCCTACGAGCAGTACTTC
CASSPRRPRSYEQYF
>many|TRBD2|TRBJ2-3|TRBV28
TGTGCCAGCAGCTTAGCGGGAGGGGGCACAGATACGCAGTATTTT
CASSLAGGGTDTQYF
>many|NA|TRBJ2-7|TRBV5-1
TGCGCCAGCAGCTTGGAGGGATGGCGCGAGCAGTACTTC
CASSLEGWREQYF
>NA|NA|TRBJ2-1|TRBV11-2
TGTGCCAGCAGAAATCTAGGTCGTAATGAGCAGTTCTTC
CASRNLGRNEQFF
>NA|NA|TRBJ1-2|TRBV18
TGTGCCAGCTCACCACTTGATGGCCACACCTTC
CASSPLDGHTF
>many|NA|TRBJ2-7|TRBV11-2
TGTGCCAGCAGCTTTCCCCATAGCGAGCAGTACTTC
CASSFPHSEQYF
>NA|TRBD1|TRBJ2-5|TRBV24-1
TGTGCCACCAGTCCCTCGACAGGGGGGCAAGAGACCCAGTACTTC
CATSPSTGGQETQYF
>many|NA|TRBJ1-5|TRBV30
TGTGCCTGGAGTGATATCAATCAGCCCCAGCATTTT
CAWSDINQPQHF
>many|TRBD2|TRBJ2-1|TRBV7-9
TGTGCCAGCGGACTAGCGGGTTACAATGAGCAGTTCTTC
CASGLAGYNEQFF
>many|NA|TRBJ2-3|TRBV29-1
TGCAGCGTGACGGACGGGACCCGAGATACGCAGTATTTT
CSVTDGTRDTQYF
>many|TRBD2|TRBJ2-2|TRBV7-8
TGTGCCAGCAGCTCCCTAGCGGAATCGAACACCGGGGAGCTGTTTTTT
CASSSLAESNTGELFF
>NA|NA|TRBJ1-2|TRBV30
TGTGCCTGGAGGTTGGGTGGGGGGTCATATGGCTACACCTTC
CAWRLGGGSYGYTF
>few|NA|TRBJ1-1|TRBV19
TGTGCCAGTAGTATTGGGGCAGCGGGGATCCCTGAAGCTTTCTTT
CASSIGAAGIPEAFF
>many|TRBD1|TRBJ1-1|TRBV12-3/TRBV12-4
TGTGCCAGCAAACCGGGACAGGGAGTTAAGGCTTTCTTT
CASKPGQGVKAFF
>many|NA|TRBJ2-7|TRBV7-9
TGTGCCAGCAGCCAAGGGGGATTATTCGGCGAGCAGTACTTC
CASSQGGLFGEQYF
>many|NA|TRBJ2-2|TRBV7-3
TGTGCCAGAGAACGAACCGGGGAGCTGTTTTTT
CARERTGELFF
>many|NA|TRBJ1-1|TRBV6-1
TGTGCCAGCAGGGATGAGGGGCGCACCGCTCATGAAGCTTTCTTT
CASRDEGRTAHEAFF
>NA|TRBD1|TRBJ2-7|TRBV11-2
TGTGCCAGCAGCAGACAGGGGGGTCACTACGAGCAGTACTTC
CASSRQGGHYEQYF
>few|TRBD1|TRBJ2-2|TRBV4-1
TGCGCCAGCAGCGACCGGGACAGGGCCACCGGGGAGCTGTTTTTT
CASSDRDRATGELFF
>NA|NA|TRBJ2-7|TRBV12-3/TRBV12-4
TGTGCCAGCAGTCGAAGGGGCCTAGTGGACGAGCAGTACTTC
CASSRRGLVDEQYF
>many|TRBD2|TRBJ2-2|TRBV11-2
TGTGCCAGCAGCTCTCGGACTAGCGGCTACACCGGGGAGCTGTTTTTT
CASSSRTSGYTGELFF
>many|TRBD1|TRBJ2-3|TRBV2
TGTGCCAGCAGAGTTACAGGGGATAAGGCAGATACGCAGTATTTT
CASRVTGDKADTQYF
>NA|NA|TRBJ1-4|TRBV4-3
TGCGCCAGCAGCCAAGGGTGGGCAACTAATGAAAATCTGTTTTTT
CASSQGWATNENLFF
>many|TRBD2|TRBJ2-3|TRBV10-3
TGTGCCATCAGTGAGTCTCCTCTAGCGGGAGCCTCAGATACGCAGTATTTT
CAISESPLAGASDTQYF
>many|NA|TRBJ2-1|TRBV12-3/TRBV12-4
TGTGCCAGCAGTCCCACAGGGCAGCGGGAGCAGTTCTTC
CASSPTGQREQFF
>many|TRBD1|TRBJ1-1|TRBV6-1
TGTGCCAGCAGCAAGACAGGGGGAGGAACTGAAGCTTTCTTT
CASSKTGGGTEAFF
>once|NA|TRBJ2-1|TRBV28
TGTGCCAGCAGTTTAGACACCCGCAATGAGCAGTTCTTC
CASSLDTRNEQFF
>few|NA|TRBJ2-2|TRBV30
TGTGCCTGGAGACCGGGGCTCCGGGAGCTGTTTTTT
CAWRPGLRELFF
>few|NA|TRBJ1-1|TRBV27
TGTGCCAGCAGTTTATCCCAAGGGGCGTACACTGAAGCTTTCTTT
CASSLSQGAYTEAFF
>many|TRBD2|TRBJ2-1|TRBV6-1
TGTGCCAGCACCGGCGGGAGCCGGGTCAATGAGCAGTTCTTC
CASTGGSRVNEQFF
>many|NA|TRBJ2-1|TRBV18
TGTGCCAGCTCACTAGGCGGGAACAGGGCCTCCTACAATGAGCAGTTCTTC
CASSLGGNRASYNEQFF
>NA|TRBD2|TRBJ2-3|TRBV20-1
TGCAGTGCTAGAGATTTAACTAGCGGGGGGGCAGGAAATACGCAGTATTTT
CSARDLTSGGAGNTQYF
>NA|TRBD2|TRBJ2-1|TRBV6-2/TRBV6-3
TGTGCCAGCAGTTACTTAGGGACTAGCGACAATGAGCAGTTCTTC
CASSYLGTSDNEQFF
>many|NA|TRBJ1-2|TRBV12-3/TRBV12-4
TGTGCCAGCATAGGGTCCCTCGCCGGGACCTTGTTATATGGCTACACCTTC
CASIGSLAGTLLYGYTF
>NA|NA|TRBJ1-5|TRBV7-8
TGTGCCAGCAGCTTAGGGGCCCAGCCAAATCAGCCCCAGCATTTT
CASSLGAQPNQPQHF
>few|NA|TRBJ1-3|TRBV13
TGTGCCAGCAGCCGCTGGACCCGACTCTCCTCTGGAAACACCATATATTTT
CASSRWTRLSSGNTIYF
>many|NA|TRBJ2-7|TRBV7-2
TGTGCCAGCAGCTTTTCACAAGGCAGAGGATACTACTACGAGCAGTACTTC
CASSFSQGRGYYYEQYF
>many|TRBD2|TRBJ2-7|TRBV30
TGTGCCTGGAGTGGAGTTAGGACTAGCGGGAGGTTAGGCGAGCAGTACTTC
CAWSGVRTSGRLGEQYF
>many|NA|TRBJ1-5|TRBV20-1
TGCAGTGCTGGGGCCACGGGCAATCAGCCCCAGCATTTT
CSAGATGNQPQHF
>many|TRBD1|TRBJ1-2|TRBV28
TGTGCCAGCAGTCCCCTGGACAGGAGTGCCGGCTACACCTTC
CASSPLDRSAGYTF
>many|NA|TRBJ2-7|TRBV28
TGTGCCAGCAGTTATTTGGACGGGACCTACGAGCAGTACTTC
CASSYLDGTYEQYF
>many|TRBD1|TRBJ2-1|TRBV20-1
TGCAGTGCTAGCCGGGACAGGGCCGTAGGGGGGCAGTTCTTC
CSASRDRAVGGQFF
>many|TRBD1|TRBJ1-5|TRBV24-1
TGTGCCACCAAAGGACCGGGACAGGGAAATCAGCCCCAGCATTTT
CATKGPGQGNQPQHF
>many|TRBD2|TRBJ2-5|TRBV7-3
TGTGCCAGCAGCCGCGGGGGAGGGGCTGCAGAGACCCAGTACTTC
CASSRGGGAAETQYF